This note documents a single T cell receptor (beta chain) sequence. In germline, CDR1 is MDHEN, CDR2 SYDVKM. The CDR3 is made up of 15 amino acids. The trim removed 3 bases at V and 5 bases at J, leaving 5 bases unmatched. This record belongs to a study of blood T cell repertoires in COVID-19. This table comes from immunoSEQ multiplex PCR, and its TCRdb copy is limited to in-frame clones, with some not included. Among about 140,000 clones listed, 85% were seen once. The rearrangement links TRBV28 to TRBJ2-2; the match to TRBD1 covers 8 bases. Sequencing used peripheral blood. The receptor was isolated from a man between 45 and 60 years old with acute or convalescent COVID-19. Written as DNA, the CDR3 is TGTGCCAGCAGTTTGCCAGGGGGCTGGACCGGGGAGCTGTTTTTT. Amino acids: CASSLPGGWTGELFF.